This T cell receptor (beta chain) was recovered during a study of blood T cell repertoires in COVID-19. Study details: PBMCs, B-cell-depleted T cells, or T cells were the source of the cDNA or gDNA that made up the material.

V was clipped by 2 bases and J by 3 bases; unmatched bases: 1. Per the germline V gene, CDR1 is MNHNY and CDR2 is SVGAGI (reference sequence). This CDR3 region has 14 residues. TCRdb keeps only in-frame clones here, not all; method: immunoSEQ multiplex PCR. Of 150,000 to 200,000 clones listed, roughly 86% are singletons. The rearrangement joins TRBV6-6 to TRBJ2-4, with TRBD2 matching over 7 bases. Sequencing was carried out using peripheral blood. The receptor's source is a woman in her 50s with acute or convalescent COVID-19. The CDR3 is CASSYSGDKNIQYF. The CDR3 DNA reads TGTGCCAGCAGTTACAGCGGGGACAAAAACATTCAGTACTTC.